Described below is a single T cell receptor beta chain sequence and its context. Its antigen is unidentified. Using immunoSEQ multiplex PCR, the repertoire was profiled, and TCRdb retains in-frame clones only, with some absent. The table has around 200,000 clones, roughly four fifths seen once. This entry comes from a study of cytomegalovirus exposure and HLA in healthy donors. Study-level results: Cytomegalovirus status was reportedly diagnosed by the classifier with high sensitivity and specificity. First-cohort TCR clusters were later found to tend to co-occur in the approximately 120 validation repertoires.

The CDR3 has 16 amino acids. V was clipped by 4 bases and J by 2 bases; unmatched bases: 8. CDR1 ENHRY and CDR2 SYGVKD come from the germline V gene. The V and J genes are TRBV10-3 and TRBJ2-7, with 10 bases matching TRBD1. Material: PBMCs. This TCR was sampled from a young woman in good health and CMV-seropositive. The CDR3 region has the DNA TGTGCCATCAGTGGAGACAGGGGGCGTTCGGCCTACGAGCAGTACTTC. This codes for CAISGDRGRSAYEQYF.